These T cell receptor beta chains were read from a single sample in a study of cytomegalovirus exposure and HLA in healthy donors. Profiling relied on immunoSEQ multiplex PCR, and the TCRdb table lists in-frame clones only, not all of them. The sample records 70,000 or so clones, 94% being singletons. Sequenced material: PBMCs. These receptors all stem from a man younger than 35 in good health and CMV-seropositive. Both conserved end residues are part of each CDR3. Fields, in order: D gene, J gene, clone size, V gene, CDR3 DNA, CDR3 protein. D genes are given only for firm matches. Clone size is shown for a subset of rows, as once, few, many or a class of expanded clone.

>.|TRBJ1-2|.|TRBV4-1
TGCGCCAGCAGCAAACCGACAGGACTCTATGGCTACACCTTC
CASSKPTGLYGYTF
>TRBD2|TRBJ2-1|few|TRBV11-3
TGTGCCAGCAGCTCTCGGGGACTAGCAGAATACAATGAGCAGTTCTTC
CASSSRGLAEYNEQFF
>.|TRBJ2-7|.|TRBV11-2
TGTGCCAGCAGCTTTCAAAGGGGGTTTTCCTACGAGCAGTACTTC
CASSFQRGFSYEQYF
>TRBD2|TRBJ2-1|.|TRBV5-8
TGTGCCAGCAGCTTGTTACTAGCGGTGGGGTCCTACAATGAGCAGTTCTTC
CASSLLLAVGSYNEQFF
>.|TRBJ2-7|.|TRBV10-3
TGTGCCGTCGGCTCCCCCGGGAGCTACGAGCAGTACTTC
CAVGSPGSYEQYF
>TRBD2|TRBJ2-1|.|TRBV4-1
TGCGCCAGCAGCCAAGTCGCTAGCGGGAGTAATGAGCAGTTCTTC
CASSQVASGSNEQFF
>.|TRBJ2-5|.|TRBV28
TGTGCCAGCAGCCCTGACCCCGACAGAAAAGAGACCCAGTACTTC
CASSPDPDRKETQYF
>TRBD1|TRBJ1-2|.|TRBV7-8
TGTGCCAGCAGCCTCCTGGACAGGGGCCATGGCTACACCTTC
CASSLLDRGHGYTF
>.|TRBJ2-6|.|TRBV9
TGTGCCAGCAGCGTAGTAGGGGCAGGGCCAACAACAACGGGGGCCAACGTCCTGACTTTC
CASSVVGAGPTTTGANVLTF
>TRBD2|TRBJ2-7|.|TRBV25-1
TGTGCCAGCAGTGACGGACTAGCGGGAGCATACGAGCAGTACTTC
CASSDGLAGAYEQYF
>TRBD2|TRBJ2-7|.|TRBV30
TGTGCCTGGAGGGGACTAGCGGGCCCATACGAGCAGTACTTC
CAWRGLAGPYEQYF
>.|TRBJ1-1|.|TRBV18
TGTGCCAGCTCACCGAGGGATGGGTTGGGTGAAGCTTTCTTT
CASSPRDGLGEAFF
>.|TRBJ2-7|.|TRBV28
TGTGCCAGCAGCCACACCAGACAGGAGAGCTCCTACGAGCAGTACTTC
CASSHTRQESSYEQYF
>TRBD2|TRBJ2-5|.|TRBV6-5
TGTGCCAGCAGTTCCCCAGGACTAGCGGGGCAAGAGACCCAGTACTTC
CASSSPGLAGQETQYF
>TRBD1|TRBJ2-3|.|TRBV27
TGTGCCAGCAGCATAAGACAGGGGGATACGCAGTATTTT
CASSIRQGDTQYF
>.|TRBJ2-5|.|TRBV6-1
TGTGCCAGCATCGAACCAGGATGGGAGACCCAGTACTTC
CASIEPGWETQYF
>TRBD1|TRBJ1-3|.|TRBV18
TGTGCCAGCTCACCGGGACAGGGTTCGAAAAACACCATATATTTT
CASSPGQGSKNTIYF
>.|TRBJ1-1|.|TRBV14
TGTGCCAGCAGCCAAGCCAGGGTATCTGAAGCTTTCTTT
CASSQARVSEAFF